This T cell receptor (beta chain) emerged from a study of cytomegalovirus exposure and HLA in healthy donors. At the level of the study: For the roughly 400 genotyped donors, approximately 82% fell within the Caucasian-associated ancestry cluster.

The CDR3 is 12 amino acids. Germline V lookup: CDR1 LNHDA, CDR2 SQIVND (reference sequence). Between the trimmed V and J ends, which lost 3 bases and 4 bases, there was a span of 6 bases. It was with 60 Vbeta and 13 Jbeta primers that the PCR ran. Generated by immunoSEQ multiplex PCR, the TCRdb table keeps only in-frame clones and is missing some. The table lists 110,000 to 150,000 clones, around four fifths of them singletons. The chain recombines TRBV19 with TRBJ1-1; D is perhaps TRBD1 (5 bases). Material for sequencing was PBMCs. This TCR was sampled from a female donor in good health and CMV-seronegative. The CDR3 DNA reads TGTGCCAGTAGTATGGGGCGCACTGAAGCTTTCTTT. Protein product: CASSMGRTEAFF.